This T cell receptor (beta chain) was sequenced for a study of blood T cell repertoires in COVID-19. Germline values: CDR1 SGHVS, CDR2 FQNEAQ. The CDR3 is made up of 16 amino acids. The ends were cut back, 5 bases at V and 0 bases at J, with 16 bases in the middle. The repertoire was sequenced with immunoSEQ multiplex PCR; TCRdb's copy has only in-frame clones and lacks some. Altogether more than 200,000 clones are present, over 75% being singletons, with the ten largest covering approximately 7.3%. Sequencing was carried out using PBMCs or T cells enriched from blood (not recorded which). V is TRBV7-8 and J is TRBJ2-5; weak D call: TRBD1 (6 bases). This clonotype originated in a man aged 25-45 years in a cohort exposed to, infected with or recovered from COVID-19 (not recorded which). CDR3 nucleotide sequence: TGTGCCAGCAGCACAAGGGGACACCTGTACCAAGAGACCCAGTACTTC. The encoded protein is CASSTRGHLYQETQYF.